The rows below give T cell receptor beta chains drawn from one sample of a study of cytomegalovirus exposure and HLA in healthy donors. The repertoire was sequenced with immunoSEQ multiplex PCR; TCRdb's copy has only in-frame clones and lacks some. Counted here are roughly 220,000 clones, 80% to 90% occurring once; the ten biggest clones make up 2.5% to 3%. Sequenced sample: PBMCs. All receptors derive from a man younger than 40 in good health and CMV-seronegative. CDR3s include the opening cysteine and the closing phenylalanine or tryptophan. Fields, in order: CDR3 protein, CDR3 DNA, D gene, J gene, clone size, V gene. The D gene is left open where the match is weak. Not all rows give a size; the values are once, few, many and, for expanded clones, a class.

cdr3_aa: CASSLGRQILGNTIYF
cdr3_nt: TGCGCCAGCAGCTTGGGTCGGCAAATACTAGGAAACACCATATATTTT
d_call: .
j_call: TRBJ1-3
clone_size: .
v_call: TRBV5-1

cdr3_aa: CSVQTDYGYTF
cdr3_nt: TGCAGCGTTCAGACAGACTATGGCTACACCTTC
d_call: .
j_call: TRBJ1-2
clone_size: .
v_call: TRBV29-1

cdr3_aa: CASSLSLGGAGYNEQFF
cdr3_nt: TGTGCCAGCAGTTTATCTTTAGGGGGCGCAGGTTACAATGAGCAGTTCTTC
d_call: TRBD1
j_call: TRBJ2-1
clone_size: .
v_call: TRBV27

cdr3_aa: CASSPRLAGGYTDTQYF
cdr3_nt: TGTGCCAGCAGCCCGAGACTAGCGGGGGGGTACACAGATACGCAGTATTTT
d_call: TRBD2
j_call: TRBJ2-3
clone_size: .
v_call: TRBV9

cdr3_aa: CASSKGVGTSGYNEQFF
cdr3_nt: TGTGCCAGCAGCAAGGGGGTAGGGACTAGCGGGTACAATGAGCAGTTCTTC
d_call: TRBD2
j_call: TRBJ2-1
clone_size: .
v_call: TRBV5-4

cdr3_aa: CASSQDQGQSNAEAFF
cdr3_nt: TGCGCCAGCAGCCAAGATCAAGGACAATCTAATGCTGAAGCTTTCTTT
d_call: .
j_call: TRBJ1-1
clone_size: few
v_call: TRBV4-1

cdr3_aa: CASSIRQGLETQYF
cdr3_nt: TGTGCCAGCAGTATTCGACAGGGGCTGGAGACCCAGTACTTC
d_call: TRBD1
j_call: TRBJ2-5
clone_size: .
v_call: TRBV6-6

cdr3_aa: CSARDRAYEQYF
cdr3_nt: TGCAGCGCCCGGGACAGAGCCTACGAGCAGTACTTC
d_call: TRBD1
j_call: TRBJ2-7
clone_size: .
v_call: TRBV29-1

cdr3_aa: CSVEDRGRNTIYF
cdr3_nt: TGCAGCGTTGAAGATCGAGGGAGAAACACCATATATTTT
d_call: .
j_call: TRBJ1-3
clone_size: .
v_call: TRBV29-1

cdr3_aa: CASSLLGGDPKREQFF
cdr3_nt: TGTGCCAGCAGCTTATTGGGGGGGGACCCCAAGAGGGAGCAGTTCTTC
d_call: TRBD2
j_call: TRBJ2-1
clone_size: once
v_call: TRBV7-6

cdr3_aa: CASSQDWNTEAFF
cdr3_nt: TGTGCCAGCAGCCAGGATTGGAACACTGAAGCTTTCTTT
d_call: .
j_call: TRBJ1-1
clone_size: .
v_call: TRBV7-2

cdr3_aa: CASRTTSFTGELFF
cdr3_nt: TGTGCCAGCAGGACGACTTCCTTCACCGGGGAGCTGTTTTTT
d_call: .
j_call: TRBJ2-2
clone_size: .
v_call: TRBV7-8

cdr3_aa: CASSQEEEGTNEKLFF
cdr3_nt: TGCGCCAGCAGCCAAGAAGAGGAGGGCACTAATGAAAAACTGTTTTTT
d_call: .
j_call: TRBJ1-4
clone_size: .
v_call: TRBV4-1

cdr3_aa: CASSLDFNSPLHF
cdr3_nt: TGCGCCAGCAGCTTGGACTTTAATTCACCCCTCCACTTT
d_call: .
j_call: TRBJ1-6
clone_size: .
v_call: TRBV5-1

cdr3_aa: CASSLAGGAGVTEAFF
cdr3_nt: TGCGCCAGCTCCCTGGCAGGGGGCGCAGGGGTCACTGAAGCTTTCTTT
d_call: TRBD1
j_call: TRBJ1-1
clone_size: once
v_call: TRBV5-1

cdr3_aa: CASSQGEAAKKEYGYTF
cdr3_nt: TGCGCCAGCAGCCAAGGAGAGGCAGCAAAAAAGGAATATGGCTACACCTTC
d_call: .
j_call: TRBJ1-2
clone_size: .
v_call: TRBV4-1

cdr3_aa: CASSLRDSSNQPQHF
cdr3_nt: TGTGCCAGCAGCTTAAGGGACAGTAGCAATCAGCCCCAGCATTTT
d_call: TRBD1
j_call: TRBJ1-5
clone_size: .
v_call: TRBV7-9

cdr3_aa: CASSPRLGLHPSTDTQYF
cdr3_nt: TGTGCCAGCAGCCCGCGTCTCGGACTCCACCCGAGCACAGATACGCAGTATTTT
d_call: .
j_call: TRBJ2-3
clone_size: .
v_call: TRBV7-2

cdr3_aa: CASSYDPGYGYTF
cdr3_nt: TGTGCCAGCAGCTACGATCCGGGCTATGGCTACACCTTC
d_call: .
j_call: TRBJ1-2
clone_size: .
v_call: TRBV7-9

cdr3_aa: CASSQVSTSTDTQYF
cdr3_nt: TGTGCCAGCAGCCAAGTTAGTACTAGCACAGATACGCAGTATTTT
d_call: .
j_call: TRBJ2-3
clone_size: .
v_call: TRBV4-2

cdr3_aa: CASSLWTSGGGEQFF
cdr3_nt: TGTGCCAGCAGCTTATGGACTAGCGGGGGTGGTGAGCAGTTCTTC
d_call: TRBD2
j_call: TRBJ2-1
clone_size: few
v_call: TRBV11-2

cdr3_aa: CASSPPDNYEQYF
cdr3_nt: TGTGCCAGCTCACCACCCGACAACTACGAGCAGTACTTC
d_call: .
j_call: TRBJ2-7
clone_size: .
v_call: TRBV18

cdr3_aa: CASSLVLNQPQHF
cdr3_nt: TGTGCCAGCAGTCTTGTCCTCAATCAGCCCCAGCATTTT
d_call: .
j_call: TRBJ1-5
clone_size: .
v_call: TRBV25-1

cdr3_aa: CASSEGGGVYGYTF
cdr3_nt: TGTGCCAGCAGTGAAGGCGGCGGTGTCTATGGCTACACCTTC
d_call: .
j_call: TRBJ1-2
clone_size: .
v_call: TRBV2

cdr3_aa: CASSGGAGQHTDTQYF
cdr3_nt: TGTGCCAGCAGCGGCGGCGCAGGGCAGCACACAGATACGCAGTATTTT
d_call: .
j_call: TRBJ2-3
clone_size: .
v_call: TRBV11-2

cdr3_aa: CASSGQTGGSYEQYF
cdr3_nt: TGTGCCAGCAGTGGTCAGACAGGGGGTTCATACGAGCAGTACTTC
d_call: TRBD1
j_call: TRBJ2-7
clone_size: once
v_call: TRBV6-1

cdr3_aa: CASSLVWNTGELFF
cdr3_nt: TGTGCCAGCAGCTTAGTCTGGAACACCGGGGAGCTGTTTTTT
d_call: .
j_call: TRBJ2-2
clone_size: .
v_call: TRBV7-9

cdr3_aa: CASSPDGARNEQFF
cdr3_nt: TGTGCCAGCAGCCCCGACGGAGCGCGGAATGAGCAGTTCTTC
d_call: .
j_call: TRBJ2-1
clone_size: .
v_call: TRBV7-3

cdr3_aa: CSSSSTGGGGDIQYF
cdr3_nt: TGTTCCAGCAGCTCGACAGGGGGCGGGGGAGACATTCAGTACTTC
d_call: TRBD1
j_call: TRBJ2-4
clone_size: once
v_call: TRBV7-9

cdr3_aa: CASSLLRDRDRGQYF
cdr3_nt: TGTGCCAGCAGCTTACTCCGGGACAGGGATAGAGGGCAGTACTTC
d_call: TRBD1
j_call: TRBJ2-7
clone_size: .
v_call: TRBV7-2

cdr3_aa: CASSLDGQGAFSPLHF
cdr3_nt: TGTGCCAGCAGCTTAGATGGACAGGGGGCGTTTTCACCCCTCCACTTT
d_call: TRBD1
j_call: TRBJ1-6
clone_size: many
v_call: TRBV5-4

cdr3_aa: CASSSTGTGSAGELFF
cdr3_nt: TGCGCCAGCAGCTCAACCGGGACAGGGTCGGCCGGGGAGCTGTTTTTT
d_call: TRBD1
j_call: TRBJ2-2
clone_size: .
v_call: TRBV5-1

cdr3_aa: CASSRRTGGGLVRDGTDTQYF
cdr3_nt: TGTGCCAGCAGCCGGAGGACAGGGGGCGGCCTTGTCCGAGATGGCACAGATACGCAGTATTTT
d_call: TRBD1
j_call: TRBJ2-3
clone_size: .
v_call: TRBV4-2

cdr3_aa: CASSATSGGAGGETQYF
cdr3_nt: TGTGCCAGCAGTGCCACTAGCGGGGGGGCCGGGGGAGAGACCCAGTACTTC
d_call: TRBD2
j_call: TRBJ2-5
clone_size: .
v_call: TRBV25-1

cdr3_aa: CASSLRSTEAFF
cdr3_nt: TGTGCCAGCAGCTTGAGAAGTACTGAAGCTTTCTTT
d_call: .
j_call: TRBJ1-1
clone_size: .
v_call: TRBV7-9

cdr3_aa: CASSFASGGARTQYF
cdr3_nt: TGTGCCAGCAGTTTTGCTAGCGGGGGGGCCAGGACCCAGTACTTC
d_call: TRBD2
j_call: TRBJ2-5
clone_size: .
v_call: TRBV28

cdr3_aa: CASSLGRGNEKLFF
cdr3_nt: TGTGCCAGCAGTTTGGGACGGGGTAATGAAAAACTGTTTTTT
d_call: .
j_call: TRBJ1-4
clone_size: once
v_call: TRBV5-1

cdr3_aa: CASSVDQDSYEQYF
cdr3_nt: TGTGCCAGCAGCGTAGATCAGGATTCCTACGAGCAGTACTTC
d_call: .
j_call: TRBJ2-7
clone_size: .
v_call: TRBV9

cdr3_aa: CASSSIPSYEQYF
cdr3_nt: TGTGCCAGCAGCTCTATCCCAAGCTACGAGCAGTACTTC
d_call: .
j_call: TRBJ2-7
clone_size: .
v_call: TRBV7-9

cdr3_aa: CASSQSSGTPYEQYF
cdr3_nt: TGCGCCAGCAGCCAGTCATCCGGGACTCCATACGAGCAGTACTTC
d_call: .
j_call: TRBJ2-7
clone_size: .
v_call: TRBV4-3

cdr3_aa: CASKGASTYEQYF
cdr3_nt: TGTGCCAGTAAAGGGGCATCAACCTACGAGCAGTACTTC
d_call: .
j_call: TRBJ2-7
clone_size: .
v_call: TRBV19

cdr3_aa: CATLDSGNQPQHF
cdr3_nt: TGTGCCACCCTTGACAGCGGGAATCAGCCCCAGCATTTT
d_call: .
j_call: TRBJ1-5
clone_size: .
v_call: TRBV6-5

cdr3_aa: CASSLSGGEAFF
cdr3_nt: TGTGCCAGCAGTTTATCTGGCGGCGAAGCTTTCTTT
d_call: .
j_call: TRBJ1-1
clone_size: .
v_call: TRBV27

cdr3_aa: CASSLGTWQTNTEAFF
cdr3_nt: TGTGCCAGCAGCTTGGGGACTTGGCAGACGAACACTGAAGCTTTCTTT
d_call: .
j_call: TRBJ1-1
clone_size: .
v_call: TRBV11-2

cdr3_aa: CASSLMVQGSNYGYTF
cdr3_nt: TGTGCCAGCAGTTTAATGGTACAGGGATCTAACTATGGCTACACCTTC
d_call: .
j_call: TRBJ1-2
clone_size: once
v_call: TRBV28

cdr3_aa: CATSRDSASYTF
cdr3_nt: TGTGCCACCAGCAGAGATTCCGCGAGCTACACCTTC
d_call: .
j_call: TRBJ1-2
clone_size: .
v_call: TRBV15

cdr3_aa: CASSHIFRDGQKNTEAFF
cdr3_nt: TGCGCCAGCAGCCACATTTTCCGGGACGGACAGAAGAACACTGAAGCTTTCTTT
d_call: .
j_call: TRBJ1-1
clone_size: .
v_call: TRBV4-1

cdr3_aa: CASSYEGARTGELFF
cdr3_nt: TGTGCCAGCAGTTACGAGGGGGCTCGCACCGGGGAGCTGTTTTTT
d_call: TRBD1
j_call: TRBJ2-2
clone_size: .
v_call: TRBV6-5

cdr3_aa: CASSVEGQGRGYTF
cdr3_nt: TGTGCCAGCAGCGTAGAAGGACAGGGCCGAGGCTACACCTTC
d_call: TRBD1
j_call: TRBJ1-2
clone_size: once
v_call: TRBV9

cdr3_aa: CAWMTSGGADTQYF
cdr3_nt: TGTGCCTGGATGACTAGCGGGGGGGCGGATACGCAGTATTTT
d_call: TRBD2
j_call: TRBJ2-3
clone_size: .
v_call: TRBV7-9

cdr3_aa: CASSLGWDRYNEQFF
cdr3_nt: TGTGCCAGCAGCTTGGGTTGGGACAGATACAATGAGCAGTTCTTC
d_call: TRBD1
j_call: TRBJ2-1
clone_size: .
v_call: TRBV5-6

cdr3_aa: CASSMVATSGPRYNEQFF
cdr3_nt: TGTGCCAGTAGTATGGTAGCGACTAGCGGGCCGAGATACAATGAGCAGTTCTTC
d_call: TRBD2
j_call: TRBJ2-1
clone_size: .
v_call: TRBV19

cdr3_aa: CASRGQGTSYEQYF
cdr3_nt: TGTGCCAGCAGGGGACAGGGGACCTCCTACGAGCAGTACTTC
d_call: TRBD1
j_call: TRBJ2-7
clone_size: few
v_call: TRBV2

cdr3_aa: CASSSGLAGGGSTDTQYF
cdr3_nt: TGCGCCAGCAGCTCTGGACTAGCGGGGGGGGGTAGCACAGATACGCAGTATTTT
d_call: TRBD2
j_call: TRBJ2-3
clone_size: .
v_call: TRBV5-1

cdr3_aa: CASSLWGGRTGQEEVTQYF
cdr3_nt: TGTGCCAGCAGCTTATGGGGGGGTCGGACAGGGCAGGAAGAAGTGACCCAGTACTTC
d_call: .
j_call: TRBJ2-5
clone_size: .
v_call: TRBV7-3